This record concerns one TCR beta chain sequence. Its antigen is unidentified. The data were taken from a study of identical twins. General observations from the study: Clonotypes of the beta chain that were abundant in cord blood carried fewer insertions (memory repertoires showed none).

Template switching created a universal primer site, and the cDNA included unique molecular identifiers. TCRdb called the 5' RACE reads again in MiXCR, with one record for every CDR3 protein. The table has 600,000 to 800,000 distinct CDR3 sequences, over 20% seen once. From germline, CDR1 is SEHNR and CDR2 FQNEAQ (reference sequence). Trimming took off 0 bases at V and 6 bases at J, with 8 bases between the two ends. CDR3 size: 14 residues. The sample was also reused in another study, on T cells expressing NK-cell markers. From that report: In the group of eight sequenced donors, seven were HCMV-seropositive and one was seronegative.

The source is a woman between 18 and 29 years old in good health. Sequenced: PBMCs. The chain couples TRBV7-9 to TRBJ2-2; D is uncertain. The CDR3 loop is CASSLAGKAGELFF. The CDR3, as DNA: TGTGCCAGCAGCTTAGCGGGGAAGGCCGGGGAGCTGTTTTTT.